This T cell receptor beta chain was obtained from a study of circulating CD8 cells and anti-PD-1 response in melanoma. Within the sample, this clonotype is medium-sized (0.01 to 0.1%). The length of the CDR3 is 14 residues. The V gene's germline CDR1 is LNHDA and CDR2 SQIVND (reference sequence). V was pared by 3 bases and J by 0 bases, with 6 bases between. Each library started from approximately 15 ng of total RNA using the QIAseq Immune Repertoire TCR panel. TCRdb processed the reads anew with MiXCR; each CDR3 protein has one entry. The sample holds 1,000 to 1,500 distinct CDR3 sequences, approximately 10% seen once. Four subsets defined by PD-1 and/or TIGIT were sorted from live CD3+CD8+TCRalphabeta+ cells.

The clonotype comes from a human donor with melanoma. This sample comprised CD8+ T cells from PBMCs, obtained at baseline or after one month of anti-PD-1 therapy (not recorded which). This chain joins TRBV19 and TRBJ1-5; the D is unclear. The CDR3: CASSIVDSNQPQHF. The CDR3 DNA is TGTGCCAGTAGTATTGTGGATAGCAATCAGCCCCAGCATTTT.